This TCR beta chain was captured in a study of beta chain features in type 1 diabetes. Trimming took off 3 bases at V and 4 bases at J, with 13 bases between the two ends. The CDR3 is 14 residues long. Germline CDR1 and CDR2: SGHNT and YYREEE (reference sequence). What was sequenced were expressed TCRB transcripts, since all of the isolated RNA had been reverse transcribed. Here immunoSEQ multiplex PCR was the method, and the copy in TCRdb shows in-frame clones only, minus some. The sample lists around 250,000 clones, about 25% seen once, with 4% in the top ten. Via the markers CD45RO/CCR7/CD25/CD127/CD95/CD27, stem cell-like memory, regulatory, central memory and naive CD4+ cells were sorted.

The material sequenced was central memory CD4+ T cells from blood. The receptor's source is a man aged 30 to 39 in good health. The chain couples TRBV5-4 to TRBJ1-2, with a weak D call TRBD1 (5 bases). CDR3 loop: CASSSSGTRYGYTF. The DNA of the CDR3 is TGTGCCAGCAGCTCATCCGGGACCCGCTATGGCTACACCTTC. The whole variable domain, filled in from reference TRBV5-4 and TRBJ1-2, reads ETGVTQSPTHLIKTRGQQVTLRCSSQSGHNTVSWYQQALGQGPQFIFQYYREEENGRGNFPPRFSGLQFPNYSSELNVNALELDDSALYLCASSSSGTRYGYTFGSGTRLTVV.